These T cell receptor beta chains were read from a single sample in a study of cytomegalovirus exposure and HLA in healthy donors. The data were produced by immunoSEQ multiplex PCR, yet TCRdb's version contains in-frame clones alone and is incomplete. The sample lists around 190,000 clones, around 80% occurring once. Sequenced input: PBMCs. The receptors were sampled from a woman between 35 and 50 years old in good health and CMV-seronegative. The CDR3 runs from the conserved cysteine through the conserved F or W. The order of the fields is V gene, J gene, clone size, D gene, CDR3 protein, CDR3 DNA. The D gene is left open where the match is weak. Clone size is given for some rows only: seen once, a few or many times, or a class if the clone is expanded.

TRBV6-5,TRBJ2-7,NA,NA,CASSRREASYEQYF,TGTGCCAGCAGTCGCCGAGAGGCCTCCTACGAGCAGTACTTC
TRBV9,TRBJ1-2,NA,TRBD1,CASSVTFGTDLSDYGYTF,TGTGCCAGCAGCGTAACATTCGGGACAGACCTGTCTGACTATGGCTACACCTTC
TRBV5-1,TRBJ1-3,NA,NA,CASSLGTPSGNTIYF,TGCGCCAGCAGCTTGGGGACACCTTCTGGAAACACCATATATTTT
TRBV2,TRBJ2-5,NA,NA,CASTGTGRVQETQYF,TGTGCCAGCACCGGGACTGGGCGGGTCCAAGAGACCCAGTACTTC
TRBV7-2,TRBJ2-3,NA,TRBD1,CASSLVDRASTDTQYF,TGTGCCAGCAGCTTAGTAGACAGGGCTAGCACAGATACGCAGTATTTT
TRBV21-1,TRBJ1-2,NA,NA,CASSKRGPRGYGYTF,TGTGCCAGCAGCAAAAGGGGTCCCAGAGGCTATGGCTACACCTTC
TRBV4-3,TRBJ2-2,few,TRBD1,CASSPLATGTGYTGELFF,TGCGCCAGCAGCCCTCTCGCCACCGGGACAGGGTATACCGGGGAGCTGTTTTTT
TRBV30,TRBJ1-2,NA,NA,CAWSVQDYGYTF,TGTGCCTGGAGTGTACAGGACTATGGCTACACCTTC
TRBV10-3,TRBJ2-7,NA,TRBD1,CAITNTGTGSLEQYF,TGTGCCATAACCAACACCGGGACAGGGTCACTGGAGCAGTACTTC
TRBV7-2,TRBJ2-3,NA,TRBD2,CASSSGGLGVDTQYF,TGTGCCAGCAGCTCTGGGGGACTAGGAGTGGATACGCAGTATTTT
TRBV5-1,TRBJ2-5,NA,TRBD1,CASSTGQGRETQYF,TGCGCCAGCAGCACCGGACAGGGGAGGGAGACCCAGTACTTC
TRBV27,TRBJ1-1,NA,NA,CASSQGPVIYTEAFF,TGTGCCAGCAGTCAGGGGCCAGTCATCTACACTGAAGCTTTCTTT
TRBV4-2,TRBJ1-6,NA,NA,CASSQLSGTAGRSPLHF,TGTGCCAGCAGCCAACTCTCGGGGACCGCGGGAAGGTCACCCCTCCACTTT
TRBV25-1,TRBJ2-1,few,TRBD1,CASMITGGASSEQFF,TGTGCCAGCATGATAACAGGGGGCGCAAGTTCTGAGCAGTTCTTC
TRBV5-8,TRBJ1-2,NA,NA,CASSLTRYGYTF,TGTGCCAGCAGCCTTACACGTTATGGCTACACCTTC
TRBV6-4,TRBJ2-2,NA,NA,CASSSGVRTGELFF,TGTGCCAGCTCATCAGGGGTACGAACCGGGGAGCTGTTTTTT
TRBV4-3,TRBJ1-1,NA,NA,CASSPEAQGNTEAFF,TGCGCCAGCAGCCCAGAAGCCCAGGGGAACACTGAAGCTTTCTTT
TRBV10-3,TRBJ2-2,NA,NA,CAISESVRGESGELFF,TGTGCCATCAGTGAGTCGGTGCGGGGTGAGAGCGGGGAGCTGTTTTTT
TRBV11-2,TRBJ2-5,once,TRBD2,CASSLSSGKETQYF,TGTGCCAGCAGCTTGTCTAGCGGGAAGGAGACCCAGTACTTC
TRBV4-1,TRBJ2-2,few,NA,CASSQVGRRRDTGELFF,TGCGCCAGCAGCCAAGTCGGTCGCCGACGGGACACCGGGGAGCTGTTTTTT
TRBV11-3,TRBJ2-5,NA,NA,CASSYRLSGTPEQETQYF,TGTGCCAGCAGCTACCGGCTCTCCGGGACACCAGAGCAAGAGACCCAGTACTTC
TRBV5-1,TRBJ2-5,few,TRBD2,CASSLAASGRETQYF,TGCGCCAGCAGCTTGGCAGCTAGCGGGAGAGAGACCCAGTACTTC
TRBV19,TRBJ1-4,NA,NA,CASSNSGHNEKLFF,TGTGCCAGTAGTAACTCCGGTCATAATGAAAAACTGTTTTTT
TRBV2,TRBJ2-3,NA,TRBD2,CASRRLGLAANTDTQYF,TGTGCCAGCAGACGACTCGGACTAGCGGCTAACACAGATACGCAGTATTTT
TRBV7-2,TRBJ2-7,NA,NA,CASSPWGVKAYEQYF,TGTGCCAGCAGCCCGTGGGGGGTAAAAGCCTACGAGCAGTACTTC
TRBV6-6,TRBJ2-7,NA,NA,CASSYETGYEQYF,TGTGCCAGCAGTTACGAGACTGGCTACGAGCAGTACTTC
TRBV4-1,TRBJ2-6,NA,TRBD1,CASSSSGTASGANVLTF,TGCGCCAGCAGCTCATCCGGGACAGCCTCTGGGGCCAACGTCCTGACTTTC
TRBV19,TRBJ1-2,NA,NA,CASSIGVDYGYTF,TGTGCCAGTAGTATAGGAGTTGACTATGGCTACACCTTC
TRBV4-3,TRBJ2-5,NA,NA,CASSWDSKETQYF,TGCGCCAGCAGCTGGGACTCTAAAGAGACCCAGTACTTC
TRBV7-2,TRBJ1-4,NA,TRBD1,CASSFSGQGREKLFF,TGTGCCAGCAGCTTTTCCGGACAGGGAAGGGAAAAACTGTTTTTT
TRBV6-6,TRBJ2-7,NA,NA,CASSPDSFYEQYF,TGTGCCAGCAGTCCCGACAGTTTCTACGAGCAGTACTTC
TRBV5-5,TRBJ1-2,NA,TRBD1,CASSLTTGRTGYTF,TGTGCCAGCAGCCTGACGACAGGGAGAACTGGCTACACCTTC
TRBV5-1,TRBJ2-5,NA,TRBD2,CASSPGLAGAQETQYF,TGCGCCAGCAGCCCAGGACTAGCGGGAGCCCAAGAGACCCAGTACTTC
TRBV11-2,TRBJ2-6,NA,TRBD1,CASSSSTGAGANVLTF,TGTGCCAGCAGCTCCTCTACAGGGGCTGGGGCCAACGTCCTGACTTTC
TRBV30,TRBJ2-3,NA,TRBD2,CAWSRGLATSTDTQYF,TGTGCCTGGAGTCGGGGACTAGCGACTAGCACAGATACGCAGTATTTT
TRBV7-9,TRBJ2-1,few,TRBD2,CASSPVRDYNNEQFF,TGTGCCAGCAGCCCAGTCCGGGACTATAACAATGAGCAGTTCTTC
TRBV7-6,TRBJ2-3,few,NA,CASSLGKLAGTDTQYF,TGTGCCAGCAGCTTAGGCAAATTAGCGGGCACAGATACGCAGTATTTT
TRBV20-1,TRBJ1-3,NA,NA,CSARLDTIYF,TGCAGTGCTAGATTAGACACCATATATTTT
TRBV6-6,TRBJ2-1,NA,NA,CASSYPLTGGGNEQFF,TGTGCCAGCAGTTACCCCCTCACAGGGGGGGGCAATGAGCAGTTCTTC
TRBV7-2,TRBJ1-2,NA,NA,CASSLGEGGGNYGYTF,TGTGCCAGCAGCTTAGGAGAGGGAGGGGGTAACTATGGCTACACCTTC
TRBV19,TRBJ1-4,NA,NA,CASSRAGQSNEKLFF,TGTGCCAGTAGTCGCGCCGGACAAAGCAATGAAAAACTGTTTTTT
TRBV27,TRBJ2-2,NA,TRBD2,CASSSPRGLAGVLAGELFF,TGTGCCAGCAGTTCCCCGCGGGGACTAGCGGGAGTCTTGGCCGGGGAGCTGTTTTTT
TRBV5-4,TRBJ2-3,NA,TRBD1,CASSAGGQYTDTQYF,TGTGCCAGCAGCGCAGGGGGACAGTACACAGATACGCAGTATTTT
TRBV5-4,TRBJ1-2,few,NA,CASSLNWGGGYGYTF,TGTGCCAGCAGCTTGAATTGGGGGGGAGGGTATGGCTACACCTTC
TRBV27,TRBJ2-2,NA,NA,CASSLRWRQTNTGELFF,TGTGCCAGCAGTTTAAGGTGGAGACAGACGAACACCGGGGAGCTGTTTTTT
TRBV5-1,TRBJ2-3,NA,TRBD1,CASSYRTGRTDTQYF,TGCGCCAGCAGCTACCGGACAGGCCGAACAGATACGCAGTATTTT
TRBV5-6,TRBJ2-5,few,NA,CASSLWGVAETQYF,TGTGCCAGCAGCTTGTGGGGGGTAGCAGAGACCCAGTACTTC
TRBV7-9,TRBJ1-1,NA,TRBD1,CASSLNRDSYMNTEAFF,TGTGCCAGCAGCTTAAATAGGGACAGTTACATGAACACTGAAGCTTTCTTT
TRBV5-1,TRBJ2-5,NA,TRBD2,CASSKGLAFEETQYF,TGCGCCAGCAGCAAGGGACTAGCGTTCGAAGAGACCCAGTACTTC
TRBV21-1,TRBJ1-4,NA,NA,CASSKDYRRGNEKLFF,TGTGCCAGCAGCAAAGACTACCGCCGGGGAAATGAAAAACTGTTTTTT
TRBV6-5,TRBJ1-2,NA,TRBD1,CASSRTGTYGYTF,TGTGCCAGCAGTCGGACAGGGACCTATGGCTACACCTTC
TRBV6-1,TRBJ1-5,NA,NA,CASSELQPQHF,TGTGCCAGCAGTGAACTTCAGCCCCAGCATTTT
TRBV2,TRBJ1-1,NA,TRBD1,CASTGQAEAFF,TGTGCCAGCACAGGACAGGCTGAAGCTTTCTTT
TRBV7-9,TRBJ2-1,NA,NA,CASSSTSWDYNEQFF,TGTGCCAGCAGCTCGACTAGTTGGGACTACAATGAGCAGTTCTTC
TRBV25-1,TRBJ1-1,NA,NA,CASSAQIMNTEAFF,TGTGCCAGCAGTGCGCAGATAATGAACACTGAAGCTTTCTTT
TRBV18,TRBJ1-2,NA,NA,CASSPLDSLGSNYGYTF,TGTGCCAGCTCACCTCTCGACAGTCTAGGATCTAACTATGGCTACACCTTC
TRBV7-3,TRBJ2-3,NA,NA,CASSLTRGTDTQYF,TGTGCCAGCAGCTTAACACGGGGCACAGATACGCAGTATTTT
TRBV4-3,TRBJ2-3,NA,TRBD2,CASSQDRGRGVADTQYF,TGCGCCAGCAGCCAAGATCGGGGGAGGGGTGTGGCAGATACGCAGTATTTT